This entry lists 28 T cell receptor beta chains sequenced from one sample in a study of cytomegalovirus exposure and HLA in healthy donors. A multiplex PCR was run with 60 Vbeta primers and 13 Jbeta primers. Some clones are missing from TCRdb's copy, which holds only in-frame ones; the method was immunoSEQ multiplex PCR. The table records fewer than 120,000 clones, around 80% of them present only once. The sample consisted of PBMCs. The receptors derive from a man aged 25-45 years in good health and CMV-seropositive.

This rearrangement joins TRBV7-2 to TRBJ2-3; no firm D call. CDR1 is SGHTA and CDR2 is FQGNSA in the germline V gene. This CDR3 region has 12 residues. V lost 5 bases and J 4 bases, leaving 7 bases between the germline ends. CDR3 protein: CASSPRADTQYF. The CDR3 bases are TGTGCCAGCAGCCCACGGGCAGATACGCAGTATTTT.

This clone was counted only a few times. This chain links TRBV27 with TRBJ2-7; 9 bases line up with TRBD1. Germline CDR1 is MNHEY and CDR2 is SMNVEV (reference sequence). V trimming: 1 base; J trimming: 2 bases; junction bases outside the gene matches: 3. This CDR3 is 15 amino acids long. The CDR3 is CASSLLTGGTYEQYF. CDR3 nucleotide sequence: TGTGCCAGCAGTTTATTGACAGGGGGGACCTACGAGCAGTACTTC.

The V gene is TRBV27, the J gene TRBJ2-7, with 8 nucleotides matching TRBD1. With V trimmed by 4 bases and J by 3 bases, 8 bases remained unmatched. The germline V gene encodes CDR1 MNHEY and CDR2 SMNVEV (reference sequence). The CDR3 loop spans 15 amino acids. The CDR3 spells CASSSGGTGRYEQYF. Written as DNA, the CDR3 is TGTGCCAGCAGTTCAGGGGGGACAGGCCGCTACGAGCAGTACTTC.

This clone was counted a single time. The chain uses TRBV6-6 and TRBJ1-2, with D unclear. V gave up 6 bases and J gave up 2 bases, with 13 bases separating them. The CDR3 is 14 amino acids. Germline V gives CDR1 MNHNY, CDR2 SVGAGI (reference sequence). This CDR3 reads CASSPTPRNYGYTF. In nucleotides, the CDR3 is TGTGCCAGCAGCCCAACCCCCAGGAACTATGGCTACACCTTC.

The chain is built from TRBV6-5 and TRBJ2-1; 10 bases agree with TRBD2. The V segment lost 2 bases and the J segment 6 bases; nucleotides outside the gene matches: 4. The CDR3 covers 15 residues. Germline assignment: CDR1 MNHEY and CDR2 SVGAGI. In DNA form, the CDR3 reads TGTGCCAGCAGTTACAAGCGGGGGGGCCGCAATGAGCAGTTCTTC. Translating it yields CASSYKRGGRNEQFF.

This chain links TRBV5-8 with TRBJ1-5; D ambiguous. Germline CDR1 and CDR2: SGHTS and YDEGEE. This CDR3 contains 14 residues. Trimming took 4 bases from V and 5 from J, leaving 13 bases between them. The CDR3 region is CASSRRAGYQPQHF. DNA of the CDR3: TGTGCCAGCAGCCGGAGGGCCGGGTATCAGCCCCAGCATTTT. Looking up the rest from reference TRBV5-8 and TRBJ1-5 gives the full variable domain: EAGVTQSPTHLIKTRGQQATLRCSPISGHTSVYWYQQALGLGLQFLLWYDEGEERNRGNFPPRFSGRQFPNYSSELNVNALELEDSALYLCASSRRAGYQPQHFGDGTRLSIL.

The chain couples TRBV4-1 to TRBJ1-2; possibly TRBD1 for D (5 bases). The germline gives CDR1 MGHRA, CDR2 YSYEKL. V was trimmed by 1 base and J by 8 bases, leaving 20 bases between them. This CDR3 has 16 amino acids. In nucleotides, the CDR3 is TGCGCCAGCAGCCAAGCCCTGCCGGCAGGGTCCTTCGGCTACACCTTC. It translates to CASSQALPAGSFGYTF.

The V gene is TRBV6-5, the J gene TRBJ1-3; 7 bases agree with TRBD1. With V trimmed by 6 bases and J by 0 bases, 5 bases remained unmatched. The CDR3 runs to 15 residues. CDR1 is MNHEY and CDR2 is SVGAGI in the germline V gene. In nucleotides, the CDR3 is TGTGCCAGCAGCTACGACAGGGACTCTGGAAACACCATATATTTT. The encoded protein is CASSYDRDSGNTIYF.

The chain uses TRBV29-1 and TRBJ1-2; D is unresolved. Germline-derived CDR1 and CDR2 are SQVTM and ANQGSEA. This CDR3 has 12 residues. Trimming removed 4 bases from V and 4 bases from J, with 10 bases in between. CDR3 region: CSVGLDFYGYTF. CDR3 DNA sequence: TGCAGCGTTGGCCTAGACTTCTATGGCTACACCTTC.

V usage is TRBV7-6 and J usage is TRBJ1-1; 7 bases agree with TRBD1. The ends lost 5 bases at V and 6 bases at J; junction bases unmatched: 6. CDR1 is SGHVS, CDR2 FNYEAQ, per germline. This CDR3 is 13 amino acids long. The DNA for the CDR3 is TGTGCCAGCAGCCTCAGCACAGGGGCTGAAGCTTTCTTT. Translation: CASSLSTGAEAFF.

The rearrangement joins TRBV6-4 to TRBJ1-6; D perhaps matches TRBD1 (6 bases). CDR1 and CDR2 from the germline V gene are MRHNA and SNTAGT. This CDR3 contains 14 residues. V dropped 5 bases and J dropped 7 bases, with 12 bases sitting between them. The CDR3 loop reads CASSSDSTNSPLHF. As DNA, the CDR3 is TGTGCCAGCAGTTCGGACAGCACAAATTCACCCCTCCACTTT.

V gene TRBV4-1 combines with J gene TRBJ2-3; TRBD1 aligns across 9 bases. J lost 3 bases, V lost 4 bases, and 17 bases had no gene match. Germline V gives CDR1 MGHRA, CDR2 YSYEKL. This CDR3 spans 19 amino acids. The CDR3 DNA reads TGCGCCAGCAGCCCCGGGATTTCCGGGACAGGGTTCCCAACAGATACGCAGTATTTT. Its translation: CASSPGISGTGFPTDTQYF.

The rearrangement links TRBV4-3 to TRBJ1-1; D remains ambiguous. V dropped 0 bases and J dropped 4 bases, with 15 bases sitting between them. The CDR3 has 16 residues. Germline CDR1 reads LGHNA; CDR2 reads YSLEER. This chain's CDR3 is CASSQDSGERRTEAFF. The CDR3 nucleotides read TGCGCCAGCAGCCAAGATAGCGGGGAGAGGCGCACTGAAGCTTTCTTT.

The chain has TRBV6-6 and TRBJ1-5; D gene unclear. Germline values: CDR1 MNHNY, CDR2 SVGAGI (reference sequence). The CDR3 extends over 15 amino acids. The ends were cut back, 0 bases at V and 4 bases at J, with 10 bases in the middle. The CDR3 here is CASSYSRHRNQPQHF. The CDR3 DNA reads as TGTGCCAGCAGTTACTCGCGTCATCGGAATCAGCCCCAGCATTTT.

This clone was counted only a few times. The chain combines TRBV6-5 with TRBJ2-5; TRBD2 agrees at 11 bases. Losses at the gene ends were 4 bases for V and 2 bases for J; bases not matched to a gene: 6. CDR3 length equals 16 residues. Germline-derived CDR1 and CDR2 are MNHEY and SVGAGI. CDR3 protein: CASSSTSGVPQETQYF. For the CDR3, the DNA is TGTGCCAGCAGTTCGACTAGCGGGGTCCCTCAAGAGACCCAGTACTTC.

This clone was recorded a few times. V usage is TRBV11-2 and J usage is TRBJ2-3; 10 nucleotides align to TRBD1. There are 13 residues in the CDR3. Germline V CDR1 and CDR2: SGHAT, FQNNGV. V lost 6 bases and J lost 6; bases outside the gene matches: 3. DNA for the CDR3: TGTGCCAGCAGGGACAGGGGGGCGGATACGCAGTATTTT. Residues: CASRDRGADTQYF.

DNA for the CDR3: TGTGCCAGCAGCTCTACCCTATATAGCAATCAGCCCCAGCATTTT. Translated: CASSSTLYSNQPQHF. The rearrangement joins TRBV7-9 to TRBJ1-5, with no clear D. CDR3 length equals 15 residues. Germline CDR1 SEHNR, CDR2 FQNEAQ (reference sequence). The germline V and J ends were trimmed by 4 bases and 0 bases, with 10 bases remaining between them.

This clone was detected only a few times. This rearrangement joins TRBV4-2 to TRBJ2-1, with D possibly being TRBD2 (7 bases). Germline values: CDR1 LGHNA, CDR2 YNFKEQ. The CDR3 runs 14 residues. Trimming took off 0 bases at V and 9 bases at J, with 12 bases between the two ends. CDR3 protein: CASSQEGGPGEQFF. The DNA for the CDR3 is TGTGCCAGCAGCCAAGAGGGGGGGCCGGGTGAGCAGTTCTTC.

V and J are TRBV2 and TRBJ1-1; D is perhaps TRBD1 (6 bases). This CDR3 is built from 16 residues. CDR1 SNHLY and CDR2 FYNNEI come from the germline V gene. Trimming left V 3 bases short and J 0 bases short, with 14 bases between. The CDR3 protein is CASSDRPDRVNTEAFF. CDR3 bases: TGTGCCAGCAGTGACCGCCCGGACAGAGTGAACACTGAAGCTTTCTTT.

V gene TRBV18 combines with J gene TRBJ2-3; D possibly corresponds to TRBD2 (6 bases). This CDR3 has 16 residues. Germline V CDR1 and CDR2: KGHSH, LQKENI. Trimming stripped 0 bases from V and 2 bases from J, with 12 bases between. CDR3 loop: CASSPPREQVTDTQYF. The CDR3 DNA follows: TGTGCCAGCTCACCACCGCGGGAACAGGTCACAGATACGCAGTATTTT. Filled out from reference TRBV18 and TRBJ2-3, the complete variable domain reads NAGVMQNPRHLVRRRGQEARLRCSPMKGHSHVYWYRQLPEEGLKFMVYLQKENIIDESGMPKERFSAEFPKEGPSILRIQQVVRGDSAAYFCASSPPREQVTDTQYFGPGTRLTVL.

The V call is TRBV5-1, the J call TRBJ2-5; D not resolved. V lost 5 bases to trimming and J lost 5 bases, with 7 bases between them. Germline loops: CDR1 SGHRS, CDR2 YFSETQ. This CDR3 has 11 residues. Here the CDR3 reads CASREAETQYF. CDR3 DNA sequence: TGCGCCAGCAGGGAAGCGGAGACCCAGTACTTC.

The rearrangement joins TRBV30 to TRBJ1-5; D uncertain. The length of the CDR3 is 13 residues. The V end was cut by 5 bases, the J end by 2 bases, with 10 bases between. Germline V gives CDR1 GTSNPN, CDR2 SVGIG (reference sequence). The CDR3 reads CAWGFRGNQPQHF. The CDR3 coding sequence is TGTGCCTGGGGATTTCGGGGCAATCAGCCCCAGCATTTT. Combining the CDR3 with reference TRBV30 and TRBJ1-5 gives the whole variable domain SQTIHQWPATLVQPVGSPLSLECTVEGTSNPNLYWYRQAAGRGLQLLFYSVGIGQISSEVPQNLSASRPQDRQFILSSKKLLLSDSGFYLCAWGFRGNQPQHFGDGTRLSIL.

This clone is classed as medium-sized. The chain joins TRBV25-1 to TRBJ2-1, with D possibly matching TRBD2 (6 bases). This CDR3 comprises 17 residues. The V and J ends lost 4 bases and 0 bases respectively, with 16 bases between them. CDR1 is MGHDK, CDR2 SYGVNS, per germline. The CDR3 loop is CASSGPPLASSYNEQFF. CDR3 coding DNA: TGTGCCAGCAGTGGACCCCCGCTAGCGTCCTCCTACAATGAGCAGTTCTTC. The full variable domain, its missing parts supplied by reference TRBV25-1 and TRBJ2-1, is EADIYQTPRYLVIGTGKKITLECSQTMGHDKMYWYQQDPGMELHLIHYSYGVNSTEKGDLSSESTVSRIRTEHFPLTLESARPSHTSQYLCASSGPPLASSYNEQFFGPGTRLTVL.

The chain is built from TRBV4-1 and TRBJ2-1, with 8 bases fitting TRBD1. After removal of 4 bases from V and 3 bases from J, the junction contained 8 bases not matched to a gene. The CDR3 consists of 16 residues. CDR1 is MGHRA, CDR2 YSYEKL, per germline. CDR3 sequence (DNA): TGCGCCAGCAGCCTGGACAGGGCATCCTACTACAATGAGCAGTTCTTC. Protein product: CASSLDRASYYNEQFF.

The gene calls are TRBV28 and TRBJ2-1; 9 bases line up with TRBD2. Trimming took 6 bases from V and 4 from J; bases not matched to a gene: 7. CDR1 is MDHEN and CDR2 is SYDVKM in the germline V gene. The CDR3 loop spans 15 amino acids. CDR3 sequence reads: CASRESGGPYNEQFF. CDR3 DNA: TGTGCCAGCAGGGAGAGCGGGGGGCCTTACAATGAGCAGTTCTTC. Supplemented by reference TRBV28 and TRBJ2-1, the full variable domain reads DVKVTQSSRYLVKRTGEKVFLECVQDMDHENMFWYRQDPGLGLRLIYFSYDVKMKEKGDIPEGYSVSREKKERFSLILESASTNQTSMYLCASRESGGPYNEQFFGPGTRLTVL.

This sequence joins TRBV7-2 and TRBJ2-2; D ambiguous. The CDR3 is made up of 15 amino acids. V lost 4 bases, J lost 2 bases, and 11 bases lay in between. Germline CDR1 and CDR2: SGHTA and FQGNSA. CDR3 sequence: CASSSQESNTGELFF. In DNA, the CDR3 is TGTGCCAGCAGCTCCCAAGAGTCAAACACCGGGGAGCTGTTTTTT.

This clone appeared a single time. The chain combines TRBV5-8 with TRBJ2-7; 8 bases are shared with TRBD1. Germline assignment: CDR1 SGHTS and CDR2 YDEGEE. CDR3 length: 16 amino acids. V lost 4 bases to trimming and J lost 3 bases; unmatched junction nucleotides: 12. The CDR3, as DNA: TGTGCCAGCAGCCATAGCCGAGACAGGGGCCACTACGAGCAGTACTTC. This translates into CASSHSRDRGHYEQYF.

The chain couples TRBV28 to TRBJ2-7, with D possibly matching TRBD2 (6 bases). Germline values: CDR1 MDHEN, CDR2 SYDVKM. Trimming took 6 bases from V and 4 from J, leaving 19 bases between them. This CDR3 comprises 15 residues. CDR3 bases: TGTGCCAGCAGCTCCCAAGGTCTAGCGTTATACGAGCAGTACTTC. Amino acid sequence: CASSSQGLALYEQYF.